This is a list of T cell receptor beta chains from one sample in a study of OX40 agonist ivuxolimab in advanced cancers. TCRdb keeps only in-frame clones here, not all; method: immunoSEQ multiplex PCR. The sample includes approximately 89,000 clones, over 75% of them seen just once. The material sequenced was CD4+ or CD8+ T cells sorted from blood, taken in a trial of the OX40 agonist ivuxolimab. These receptors came from an adult with an advanced solid tumor such as melanoma, head and neck, liver or kidney cancer. The CDR3 runs from the conserved cysteine through the conserved F or W. The D gene is left open where the match is weak. The size entry is marked missing in some rows and otherwise reads once, few, many or a size class.

TRBD1,once,TRBV6-5,TRBJ1-5,CASRRQGGDQPQHF,TGTGCCAGCAGACGTCAGGGGGGGGACCAGCCCCAGCATTTT
NA,once,TRBV7-2,TRBJ2-2,CASSVLGELFF,TGTGCCAGCAGCGTCCTCGGGGAGCTGTTTTTT
NA,NA,TRBV4-1,TRBJ1-1,CASSQGGRGYTEAFF,TGCGCCAGCAGCCAAGGGGGCAGGGGTTATACTGAAGCTTTCTTT
NA,NA,TRBV27,TRBJ2-7,CASSLWGTHEQYF,TGTGCCAGCAGTTTATGGGGGACCCACGAGCAGTACTTC
NA,NA,TRBV5-1,TRBJ2-2,CASSGSRVPGELFF,TGCGCCAGCAGCGGTAGCAGGGTACCCGGGGAGCTGTTTTTT
NA,few,TRBV7-9,TRBJ2-7,CASSLVGGVHSSYEQYF,TGTGCCAGCAGCTTAGTCGGTGGAGTACACAGCTCCTACGAGCAGTACTTC
NA,NA,TRBV7-2,TRBJ2-7,CASRAGDYEQYF,TGTGCCAGCAGGGCTGGCGACTACGAGCAGTACTTC
TRBD2,NA,TRBV5-8,TRBJ2-5,CASRPGTSGGGHGTQYF,TGTGCCAGCAGGCCCGGGACTAGCGGGGGGGGTCACGGGACCCAGTACTTC
NA,NA,TRBV9,TRBJ2-1,CASSVGSGRVSSYNEQFF,TGTGCCAGCAGCGTAGGATCGGGGCGGGTTAGCTCCTACAATGAGCAGTTCTTC
NA,NA,TRBV12-5,TRBJ2-2,CASGLGDTGELFF,TGTGCTAGTGGTTTAGGAGATACCGGGGAGCTGTTTTTT
NA,NA,TRBV27,TRBJ1-6,CATRGVFSPLHF,TGTGCCACACGGGGGGTTTTCTCACCCCTCCACTTT
NA,NA,TRBV5-3,TRBJ2-5,CARSWIQEGNVETQYF,TGTGCCAGAAGCTGGATCCAGGAAGGGAATGTGGAGACCCAGTACTTC
NA,NA,TRBV18,TRBJ1-5,CASRTDSNQPQHF,TGTGCCAGCCGGACGGATAGCAATCAGCCCCAGCATTTT
NA,NA,TRBV11-2,TRBJ1-3,CASSFTTVGRGSGNTIYF,TGTGCCAGCAGCTTCACCACCGTCGGCAGGGGCTCTGGAAACACCATATATTTT
NA,NA,TRBV4-1,TRBJ1-3,CASSQDWGISGNTIYF,TGCGCCAGCAGCCAAGATTGGGGGATCTCTGGAAACACCATATATTTT
NA,NA,TRBV5-1,TRBJ2-5,CASSLDPGFQETQYF,TGCGCCAGCAGCTTGGACCCCGGGTTCCAAGAGACCCAGTACTTC
TRBD2,NA,TRBV6-5,TRBJ2-2,CASSIAGPPGGELFF,TGTGCCAGCAGTATAGCGGGGCCTCCCGGCGGGGAGCTGTTTTTT
NA,NA,TRBV18,TRBJ2-7,CASSPPVGAGLGEQYF,TGTGCCAGCTCACCCCCCGTGGGGGCAGGGCTGGGCGAGCAGTACTTC
NA,once,TRBV6-5,TRBJ2-5,CASSYSGRPEETQYF,TGTGCCAGCAGTTACTCGGGACGCCCCGAAGAGACCCAGTACTTC
NA,once,TRBV20-1,TRBJ2-1,CSTSQGNEQFF,TGCAGTACTTCCCAGGGGAATGAGCAGTTCTTC
NA,NA,TRBV27,TRBJ1-5,CASSLTGEGNQPQHF,TGTGCCAGCAGTTTGACCGGGGAGGGCAATCAGCCCCAGCATTTT
TRBD1,NA,TRBV19,TRBJ1-1,CASRDRDTEAFF,TGTGCCAGTAGAGACAGGGACACTGAAGCTTTCTTT
TRBD2,NA,TRBV6-4,TRBJ2-1,CASVRGGGGPYNEQFF,TGTGCCAGCGTACGTGGTGGCGGGGGACCCTACAATGAGCAGTTCTTC
NA,once,TRBV19,TRBJ2-3,CASSINPGGSTDTQYF,TGTGCCAGTAGTATCAATCCTGGGGGCTCCACAGATACGCAGTATTTT
NA,NA,TRBV5-4,TRBJ2-2,CASSLANGAGELFF,TGTGCCAGCAGCTTGGCAAACGGGGCCGGGGAGCTGTTTTTT
NA,few,TRBV6-6,TRBJ1-5,CASSQNQPQHF,TGTGCCAGCAGCCAAAATCAGCCCCAGCATTTT
NA,NA,TRBV4-2,TRBJ2-6,CASSQLGSGANVLTF,TGTGCCAGCAGCCAACTGGGCTCTGGGGCCAACGTCCTGACTTTC
TRBD1,NA,TRBV4-2,TRBJ2-6,CASSQVSGTGSGANVLTF,TGTGCCAGCAGCCAAGTCTCCGGGACAGGGTCTGGGGCCAACGTCCTGACTTTC
TRBD2,NA,TRBV4-1,TRBJ2-1,CASSQDGGGSYNEQFF,TGCGCCAGCAGCCAAGATGGGGGGGGCTCCTACAATGAGCAGTTCTTC
NA,NA,TRBV7-9,TRBJ1-1,CASSLARVTEAFF,TGTGCCAGCAGCTTAGCGCGGGTCACTGAAGCTTTCTTT
NA,NA,TRBV14,TRBJ2-7,CASSQEVGRVGSYEQYF,TGTGCCAGCAGCCAAGAGGTGGGCAGGGTAGGCTCCTACGAGCAGTACTTC
TRBD1,NA,TRBV6-1,TRBJ1-2,CASFNRGPYGYTF,TGTGCCAGCTTCAACAGGGGCCCATATGGCTACACCTTC
NA,NA,TRBV27,TRBJ1-1,CASSFRDNTEAFF,TGTGCCAGCAGTTTCCGCGATAACACTGAAGCTTTCTTT
TRBD1,once,TRBV11-2,TRBJ1-1,CASSPATGRDTEAFF,TGTGCCAGCAGCCCGGCGACAGGGCGGGACACTGAAGCTTTCTTT
NA,NA,TRBV5-4,TRBJ2-3,CASSFRSSGTDTQYF,TGTGCCAGCAGCTTCCGGTCTAGCGGCACAGATACGCAGTATTTT
NA,few,TRBV9,TRBJ1-1,CASSVVPSGNTEAFF,TGTGCCAGCAGCGTAGTACCTTCAGGGAACACTGAAGCTTTCTTT
NA,NA,TRBV7-9,TRBJ1-4,CASSGRGNEKLFF,TGTGCCAGCAGCGGCAGGGGAAATGAAAAACTGTTTTTT
NA,NA,TRBV2,TRBJ1-1,CASSPGFEAFF,TGTGCCAGCAGTCCGGGATTTGAAGCTTTCTTT
NA,NA,TRBV19,TRBJ1-2,CASRTPASGGYTF,TGTGCCAGTAGGACCCCAGCTTCGGGGGGCTACACCTTC
NA,NA,TRBV30,TRBJ2-3,CAWDSASTDTQYF,TGTGCCTGGGACAGCGCTAGCACAGATACGCAGTATTTT
NA,NA,TRBV4-2,TRBJ1-2,CASSQLALTPNYGYTF,TGTGCCAGCAGCCAACTTGCCCTCACCCCCAACTATGGCTACACCTTC